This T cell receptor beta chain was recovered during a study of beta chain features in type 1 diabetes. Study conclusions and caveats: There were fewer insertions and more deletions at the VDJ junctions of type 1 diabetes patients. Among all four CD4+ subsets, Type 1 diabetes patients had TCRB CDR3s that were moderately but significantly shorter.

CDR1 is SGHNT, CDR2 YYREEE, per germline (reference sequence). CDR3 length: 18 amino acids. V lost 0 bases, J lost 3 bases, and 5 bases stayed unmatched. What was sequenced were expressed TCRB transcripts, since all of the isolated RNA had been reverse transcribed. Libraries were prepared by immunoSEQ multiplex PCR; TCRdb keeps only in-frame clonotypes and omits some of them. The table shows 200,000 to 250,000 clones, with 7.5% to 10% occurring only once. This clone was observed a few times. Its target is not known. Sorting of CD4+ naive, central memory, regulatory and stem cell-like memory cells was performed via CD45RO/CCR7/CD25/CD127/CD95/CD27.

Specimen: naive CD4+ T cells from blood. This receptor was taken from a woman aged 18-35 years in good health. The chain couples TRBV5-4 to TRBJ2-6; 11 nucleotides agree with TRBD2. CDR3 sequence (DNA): TGTGCCAGCAGCTTGGGCCTAGCGGGAGGAGGTGGGGCCAACGTCCTGACTTTC. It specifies CASSLGLAGGGGANVLTF.